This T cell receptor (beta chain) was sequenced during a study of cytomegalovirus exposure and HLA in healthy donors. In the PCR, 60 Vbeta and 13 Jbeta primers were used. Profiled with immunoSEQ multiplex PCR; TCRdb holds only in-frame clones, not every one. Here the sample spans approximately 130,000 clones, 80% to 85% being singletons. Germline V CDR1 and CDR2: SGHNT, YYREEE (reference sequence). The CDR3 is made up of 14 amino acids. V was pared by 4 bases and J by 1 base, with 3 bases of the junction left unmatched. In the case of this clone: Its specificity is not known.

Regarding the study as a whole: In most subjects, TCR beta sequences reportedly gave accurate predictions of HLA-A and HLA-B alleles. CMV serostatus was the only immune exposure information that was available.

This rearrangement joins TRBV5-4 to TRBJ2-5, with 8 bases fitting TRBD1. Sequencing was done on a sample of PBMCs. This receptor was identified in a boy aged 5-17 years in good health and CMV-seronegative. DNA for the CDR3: TGTGCCAGCAGCGACGGACAGGGCCAAGAGACCCAGTACTTC. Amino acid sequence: CASSDGQGQETQYF. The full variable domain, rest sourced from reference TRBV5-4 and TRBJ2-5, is ETGVTQSPTHLIKTRGQQVTLRCSSQSGHNTVSWYQQALGQGPQFIFQYYREEENGRGNFPPRFSGLQFPNYSSELNVNALELDDSALYLCASSDGQGQETQYFGPGTRLLVL.